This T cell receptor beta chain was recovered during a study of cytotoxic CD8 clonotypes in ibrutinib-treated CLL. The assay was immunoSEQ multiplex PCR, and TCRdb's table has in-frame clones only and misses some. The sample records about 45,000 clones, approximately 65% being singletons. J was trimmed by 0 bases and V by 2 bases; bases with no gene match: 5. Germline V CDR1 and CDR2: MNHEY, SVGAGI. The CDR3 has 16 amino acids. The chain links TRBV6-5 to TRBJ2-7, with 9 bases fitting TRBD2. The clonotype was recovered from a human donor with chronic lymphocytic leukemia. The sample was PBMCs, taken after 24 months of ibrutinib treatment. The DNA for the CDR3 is TGTGCCAGCAGTTACACTCTAGCGGGATTCTCCTACGAGCAGTACTTC. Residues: CASSYTLAGFSYEQYF.